This TCR beta chain was captured in a study of tumor-infiltrating lymphocytes in primary liver carcinoma. About the research overall: Samples returned roughly 3.65 to 7.5 million productive TCRbeta reads, a yield that was similar across tissue types. Study-wide results and limits: Reduced overlap was seen in tumor-adjacent and tumor-blood pairs versus tumor region pairs.

Bulk tissue was left unsorted, and RNA and DNA were co-extracted from 20-30 mg of it. The CDR3 runs 16 residues. The germline V gene encodes CDR1 SEHNR and CDR2 FQNEAQ (reference sequence). The V and J ends lost 2 bases and 5 bases, in that order; junction bases with no gene match: 11. A remark on this clonotype: What it binds is unknown.

TCR beta cDNA was made from 400 to 500 ng total RNA with a constant-region primer. Each TCR beta library was derived from three nested multiplex PCR rounds that employed slightly modified ARM-PCR. TRBV1-TRBV30 forward primers paired with a C-beta reverse primer were used in the first two PCR rounds, which ran about 11 cycles each. TCRdb re-called the multiplex PCR reads with MiXCR, one entry per CDR3 protein. The sample has 100,000 or so distinct CDR3 sequences; more than 60% are singletons. What was sequenced was liver tumor tissue from sampling region 5. The subset here: tumor region T5, tumor centre. The gene calls are TRBV7-9 and TRBJ1-2, with 7 bases that match TRBD1. The TCR comes from a woman aged 55-70 years with primary liver carcinoma and hepatitis B virus infection. The CDR3 region is CASSLPPGGVEYGYTF. CDR3 DNA sequence: TGTGCCAGCAGCTTACCCCCAGGGGGAGTCGAGTATGGCTACACCTTC.